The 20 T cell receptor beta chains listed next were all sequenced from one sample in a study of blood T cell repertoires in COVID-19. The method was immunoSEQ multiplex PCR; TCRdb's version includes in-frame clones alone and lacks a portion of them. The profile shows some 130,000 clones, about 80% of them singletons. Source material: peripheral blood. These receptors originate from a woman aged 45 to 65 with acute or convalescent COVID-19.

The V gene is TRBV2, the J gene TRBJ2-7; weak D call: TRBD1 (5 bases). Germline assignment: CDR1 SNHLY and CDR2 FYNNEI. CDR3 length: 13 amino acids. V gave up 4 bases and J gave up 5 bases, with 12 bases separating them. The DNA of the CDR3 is TGTGCCAGCAGTGGCGAAGGGGCACACGAGCAGTACTTC. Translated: CASSGEGAHEQYF.

The CDR3 nucleotides are TGTGCCAGCAGTGGGGGACAGGGGAAGGGTGGCTACACCTTC. The encoded protein is CASSGGQGKGGYTF. The chain links TRBV4-2 to TRBJ1-2, with 10 bases identical to TRBD1. The trim removed 6 bases at V and 7 bases at J, leaving 8 bases unmatched. Germline V gives CDR1 LGHNA, CDR2 YNFKEQ. The CDR3 has 14 residues.

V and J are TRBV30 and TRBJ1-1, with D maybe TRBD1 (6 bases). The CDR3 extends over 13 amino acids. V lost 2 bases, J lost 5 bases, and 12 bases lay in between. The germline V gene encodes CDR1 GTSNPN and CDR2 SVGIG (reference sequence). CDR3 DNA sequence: TGTGCCTGGAGTTTACAGGGAAATACTGAAGCTTTCTTT. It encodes CAWSLQGNTEAFF.

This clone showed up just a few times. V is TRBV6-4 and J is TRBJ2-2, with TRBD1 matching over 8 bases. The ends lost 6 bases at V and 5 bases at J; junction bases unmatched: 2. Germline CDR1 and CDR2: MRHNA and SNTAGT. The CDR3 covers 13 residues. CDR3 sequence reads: CASSTGGTGELFF. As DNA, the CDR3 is TGTGCCAGCAGCACAGGGGGGACCGGGGAGCTGTTTTTT.

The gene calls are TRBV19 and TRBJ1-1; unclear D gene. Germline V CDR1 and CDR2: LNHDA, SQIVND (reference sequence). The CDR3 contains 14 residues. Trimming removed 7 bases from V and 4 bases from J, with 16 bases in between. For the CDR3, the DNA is TGTGCCAGTAAACAGACCTTCGAGGGCACTGAAGCTTTCTTT. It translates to CASKQTFEGTEAFF.

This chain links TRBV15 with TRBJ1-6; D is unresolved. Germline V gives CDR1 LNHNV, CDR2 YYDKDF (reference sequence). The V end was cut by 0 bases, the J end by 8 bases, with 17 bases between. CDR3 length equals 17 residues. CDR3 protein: CATSRDYPRLEDSPLHF. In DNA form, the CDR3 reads TGTGCCACCAGCAGAGATTATCCGAGACTTGAGGATTCACCCCTCCACTTT.

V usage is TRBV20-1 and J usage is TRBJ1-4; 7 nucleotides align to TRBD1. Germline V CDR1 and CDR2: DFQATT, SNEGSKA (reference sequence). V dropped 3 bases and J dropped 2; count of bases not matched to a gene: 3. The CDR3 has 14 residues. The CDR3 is CSASGGGTNEKLFF. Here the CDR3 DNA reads TGCAGTGCTAGTGGAGGGGGCACTAATGAAAAACTGTTTTTT.

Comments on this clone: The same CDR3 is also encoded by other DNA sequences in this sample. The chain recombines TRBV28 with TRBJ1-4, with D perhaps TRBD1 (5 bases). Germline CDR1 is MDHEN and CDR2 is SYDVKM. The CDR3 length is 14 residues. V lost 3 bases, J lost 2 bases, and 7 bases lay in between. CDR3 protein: CASSLGGTNEKLFF. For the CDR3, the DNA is TGTGCCAGCAGTTTGGGGGGTACTAATGAAAAACTGTTTTTT.

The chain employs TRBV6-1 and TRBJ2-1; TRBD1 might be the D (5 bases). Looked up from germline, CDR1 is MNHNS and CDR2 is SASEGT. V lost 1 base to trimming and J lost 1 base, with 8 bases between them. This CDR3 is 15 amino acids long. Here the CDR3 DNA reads TGTGCCAGCAGTGAAGTCCAGGGTTCCTACAATGAGCAGTTCTTC. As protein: CASSEVQGSYNEQFF.

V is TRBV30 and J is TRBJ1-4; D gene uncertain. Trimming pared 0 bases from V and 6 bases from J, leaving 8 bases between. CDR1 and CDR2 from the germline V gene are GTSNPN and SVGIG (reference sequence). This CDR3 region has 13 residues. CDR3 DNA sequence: TGTGCCTGGAGTGTGGCGGGGTATGAAAAACTGTTTTTT. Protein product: CAWSVAGYEKLFF.

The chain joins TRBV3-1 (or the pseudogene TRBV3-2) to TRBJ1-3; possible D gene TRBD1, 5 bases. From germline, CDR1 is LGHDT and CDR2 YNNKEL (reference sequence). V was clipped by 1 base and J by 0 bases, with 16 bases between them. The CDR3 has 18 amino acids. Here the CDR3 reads CASSQVRGAVFSGNTIYF. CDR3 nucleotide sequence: TGTGCCAGCAGCCAAGTTAGGGGTGCAGTCTTCTCTGGAAACACCATATATTTT.

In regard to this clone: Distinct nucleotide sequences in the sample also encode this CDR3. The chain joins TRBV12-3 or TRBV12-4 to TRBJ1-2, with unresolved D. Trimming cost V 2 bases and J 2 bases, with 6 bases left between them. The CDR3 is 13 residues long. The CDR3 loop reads CASSLSGNYGYTF. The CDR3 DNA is TGTGCCAGCAGTTTAAGCGGGAACTATGGCTACACCTTC.

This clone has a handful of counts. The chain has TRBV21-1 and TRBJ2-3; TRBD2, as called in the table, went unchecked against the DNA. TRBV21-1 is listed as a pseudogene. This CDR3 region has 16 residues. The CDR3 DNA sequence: TGTGCCAGCAGCAAAGCGGATCGGGAATCAACAGATACGCAGTATTTT. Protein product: CASSKADRESTDTQYF.

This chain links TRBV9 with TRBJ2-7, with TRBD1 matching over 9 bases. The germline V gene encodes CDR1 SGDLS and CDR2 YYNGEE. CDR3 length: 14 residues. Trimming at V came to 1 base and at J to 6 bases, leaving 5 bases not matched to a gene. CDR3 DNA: TGTGCCAGCAGCGTAACAGGGGGCGGATCCGAGCAGTACTTC. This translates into CASSVTGGGSEQYF.

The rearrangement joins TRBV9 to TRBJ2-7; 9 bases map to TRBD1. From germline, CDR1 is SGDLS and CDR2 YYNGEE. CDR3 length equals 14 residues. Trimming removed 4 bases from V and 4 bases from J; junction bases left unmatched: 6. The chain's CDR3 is CASSLRDRVYEQYF. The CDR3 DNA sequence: TGTGCCAGCAGCCTCCGGGACAGGGTGTACGAGCAGTACTTC. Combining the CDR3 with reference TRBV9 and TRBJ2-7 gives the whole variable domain DSGVTQTPKHLITATGQRVTLRCSPRSGDLSVYWYQQSLDQGLQFLIQYYNGEERAKGNILERFSAQQFPDLHSELNLSSLELGDSALYFCASSLRDRVYEQYFGPGTRLTVT.

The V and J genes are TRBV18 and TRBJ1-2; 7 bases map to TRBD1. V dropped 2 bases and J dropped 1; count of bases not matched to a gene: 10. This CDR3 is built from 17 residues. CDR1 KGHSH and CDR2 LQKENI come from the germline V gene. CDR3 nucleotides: TGTGCCAGCTCACCATCCGGGACAGCATTCTTTAACTATGGCTACACCTTC. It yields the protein CASSPSGTAFFNYGYTF.

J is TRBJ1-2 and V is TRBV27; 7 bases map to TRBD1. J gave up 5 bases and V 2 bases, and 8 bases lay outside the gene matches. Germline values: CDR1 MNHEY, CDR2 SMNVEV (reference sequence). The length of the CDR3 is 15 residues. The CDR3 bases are TGTGCCAGCAGTTTAACCTACCGGGACAGTTATGGCTACACCTTC. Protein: CASSLTYRDSYGYTF.

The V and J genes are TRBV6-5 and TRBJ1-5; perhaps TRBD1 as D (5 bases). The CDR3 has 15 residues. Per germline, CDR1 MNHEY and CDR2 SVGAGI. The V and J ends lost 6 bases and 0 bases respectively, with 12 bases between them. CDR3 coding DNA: TGTGCCAGCAGCAATCAGGGAAATAGCAATCAGCCCCAGCATTTT. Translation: CASSNQGNSNQPQHF.

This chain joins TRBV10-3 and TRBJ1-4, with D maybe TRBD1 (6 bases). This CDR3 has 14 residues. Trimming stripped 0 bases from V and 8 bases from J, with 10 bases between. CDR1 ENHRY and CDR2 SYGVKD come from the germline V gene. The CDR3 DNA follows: TGTGCCATCAGTGAGTCAGGGGGTAGCGAAAAACTGTTTTTT. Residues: CAISESGGSEKLFF.

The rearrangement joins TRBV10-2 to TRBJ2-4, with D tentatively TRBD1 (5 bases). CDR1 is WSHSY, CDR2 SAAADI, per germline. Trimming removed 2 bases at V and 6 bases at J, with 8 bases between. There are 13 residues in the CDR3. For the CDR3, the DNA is TGCGCCAGCAGTGAGGGTCAGGGAAACATTCAGTACTTC. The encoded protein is CASSEGQGNIQYF.